This T cell receptor (beta chain) was observed in a study of T cell responses to AZD1222 COVID-19 vaccine. Study as a whole: Second-dose intervals of approximately 4 or approximately 12 weeks were pooled.

A word on this clone: The antigen is not known.

TCRdb's table, derived via immunoSEQ multiplex PCR, lists solely in-frame clones and lacks some. Here the sample spans fewer than 110,000 clones, roughly 86% being singletons. Study-wide points: Spike-specific TCR depth and breadth grew after two AZD1222 doses. Spike-wide vaccine-associated CD4 TCRs dominated at 160-218 and 743-854. The donor cohort was predominantly white British with a female majority, and clonal diversity may have been underestimated.

This CDR3 is 16 amino acids long. The germline V and J ends were trimmed by 2 bases and 4 bases, with 17 bases remaining between them. Germline lookup yields CDR1 SGHTA and CDR2 FQGNSA. The sequence derives from an adult in good health. The chain employs TRBV7-2 and TRBJ1-2; no firm D call. This specimen consisted of peripheral blood, obtained on day 0 of AZD1222 vaccination. In nucleotides, the CDR3 is TGTGCCAGCAGCTTACTAGTAGGGCAGGCTCTCTATGGCTACACCTTC. Residues: CASSLLVGQALYGYTF. Full variable domain (rest looked up from reference TRBV7-2 and TRBJ1-2): GAGVSQSPSNKVTEKGKDVELRCDPISGHTALYWYRQSLGQGLEFLIYFQGNSAPDKSGLPSDRFSAERTGGSVSTLTIQRTQQEDSAVYLCASSLLVGQALYGYTFGSGTRLTVV.